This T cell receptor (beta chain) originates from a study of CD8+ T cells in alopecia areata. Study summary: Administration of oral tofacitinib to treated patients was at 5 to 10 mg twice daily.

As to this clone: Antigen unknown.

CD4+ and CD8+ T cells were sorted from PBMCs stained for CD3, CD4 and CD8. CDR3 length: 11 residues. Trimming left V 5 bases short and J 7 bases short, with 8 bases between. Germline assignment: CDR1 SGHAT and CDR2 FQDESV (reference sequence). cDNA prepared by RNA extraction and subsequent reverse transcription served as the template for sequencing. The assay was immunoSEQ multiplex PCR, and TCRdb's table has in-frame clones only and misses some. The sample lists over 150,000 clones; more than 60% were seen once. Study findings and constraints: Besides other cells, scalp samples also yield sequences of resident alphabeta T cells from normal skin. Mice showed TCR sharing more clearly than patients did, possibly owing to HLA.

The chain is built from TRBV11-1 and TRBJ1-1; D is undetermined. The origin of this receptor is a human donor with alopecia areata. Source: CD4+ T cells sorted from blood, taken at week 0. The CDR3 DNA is TGTGCCAGCAGCCTCGTCAATGAAGCTTTCTTT. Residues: CASSLVNEAFF.